A single sample gave rise to the 16 T cell receptor beta chains below, sequenced in a study of T cell responses to AZD1222 COVID-19 vaccine (dated by TCRdb to 2020 to 2023). Receptors were amplified or captured by the immunoSEQ multiplex PCR assay. TCRdb mirrors the immuneACCESS table, restricted to in-frame sequences. Some clones are absent from its copies; in checked studies, under half trace to an unresolved V gene, and the reason for the others is unknown. The sample profile shows some 150,000 clones; over 90% of them were found once. The ten biggest clones cover 1.6% of the sample. The sample's time point label, decoded: baseline before first vaccination. This sample comprised peripheral blood, obtained on day 0 of AZD1222 vaccination. These receptors all stem from an adult in good health.

The chain combines TRBV19 with TRBJ1-2; TRBD1 is a possible D gene (6 bases). The ends were cut back, 6 bases at V and 4 bases at J, with 12 bases in the middle. The CDR3 runs 13 residues. CDR1 is LNHDA, CDR2 SQIVND, per germline (reference sequence). CDR3 region: CASSQDSRYGYTF. Written as DNA, the CDR3 is TGTGCCAGTAGCCAGGACAGCCGCTATGGCTACACCTTC.

V and J are TRBV5-5 and TRBJ1-6; no reliable D call. The length of the CDR3 is 16 residues. Germline V lookup: CDR1 SGHKS, CDR2 YYEKEE (reference sequence). V dropped 2 bases and J dropped 7 bases, with 16 bases sitting between them. Here the CDR3 reads CASSLTARNPNSPLHF. CDR3 in DNA: TGTGCCAGCAGCTTAACTGCTAGGAACCCGAATTCACCCCTCCACTTT.

The J gene is TRBJ1-1, the V gene TRBV3-1 (or the pseudogene TRBV3-2); D not resolved. CDR1 LGHDT and CDR2 YNNKEL come from the germline V gene (reference sequence). V lost 2 bases to trimming and J lost 10 bases, with 8 bases between them. The CDR3 loop spans 11 amino acids. DNA of the CDR3: TGTGCCAGCAGCCAATTGTCGGTAGCTTTCTTT. This sequence encodes CASSQLSVAFF.

The V and J genes are TRBV10-3 and TRBJ2-7; 9 bases are shared with TRBD1. Trimming removed 8 bases from V and 3 bases from J; junction bases left unmatched: 11. Germline V gene data show CDR1 as ENHRY and CDR2 as SYGVKD. The CDR3 has 15 residues. CDR3 loop: CAIAATQDRGYEQYF. In DNA, the CDR3 is TGTGCCATCGCAGCCACTCAGGACAGGGGCTACGAGCAGTACTTC.

About this clone: Other DNA sequences in the sample encode the same CDR3. The chain employs TRBV19 and TRBJ2-3; no firm D call. The CDR3 covers 13 residues. Germline V lookup: CDR1 LNHDA, CDR2 SQIVND (reference sequence). V shed 4 bases and J shed 0 bases, with 5 bases lying between them. The DNA for the CDR3 is TGTGCCAGTAGTACTTCTAGCACAGATACGCAGTATTTT. Its translation is CASSTSSTDTQYF.

The chain links TRBV5-4 to TRBJ2-5; D might be TRBD1 (6 bases). Trimming removed 2 bases from V and 5 bases from J, with 10 bases in between. There are 13 residues in the CDR3. CDR1 and CDR2 (germline): SGHNT, YYREEE (reference sequence). Here the CDR3 DNA reads TGTGCCAGCAGCTTACAGGGTGGGGAGACCCAGTACTTC. This encodes CASSLQGGETQYF.

This clone appeared a single time. The V gene is TRBV9, the J gene TRBJ2-4, with TRBD1 matching over 9 bases. With V trimmed by 4 bases and J by 1 base, 3 bases remained unmatched. Germline values: CDR1 SGDLS, CDR2 YYNGEE. This CDR3 spans 15 amino acids. The CDR3 reads CASSQTGGAKNIQYF. The DNA of the CDR3 is TGTGCCAGCAGCCAGACAGGGGGGGCCAAAAACATTCAGTACTTC.

The rearrangement links TRBV7-9 to TRBJ2-1, with TRBD2 identical over 7 bases. The CDR3 contains 15 residues. With 5 bases clipped from V and 3 bases from J, the junction kept 7 bases outside the gene matches. Germline assignment: CDR1 SEHNR and CDR2 FQNEAQ (reference sequence). The CDR3, as DNA: TGTGCCAGCAGCCGCAGCTCTAGCGGCTACAATGAGCAGTTCTTC. It encodes CASSRSSSGYNEQFF.

V and J are TRBV19 and TRBJ2-7; 8 bases align to TRBD2. With V trimmed by 3 bases and J by 0 bases, 1 base remained unmatched. CDR3 length equals 14 residues. Germline CDR1 and CDR2: LNHDA and SQIVND (reference sequence). The CDR3 DNA follows: TGTGCCAGTAGTATGCGGGGGGACTCCTACGAGCAGTACTTC. It codes for CASSMRGDSYEQYF.

The chain carries TRBV7-2 and TRBJ1-2; D is unresolved. The CDR3 covers 14 residues. Trimming removed 5 bases from V and 0 bases from J, with 10 bases in between. Germline V CDR1 and CDR2: SGHTA, FQGNSA. The CDR3 sequence: CASSRVQTNYGYTF. The CDR3 nucleotides read TGTGCCAGCAGCCGCGTACAGACTAACTATGGCTACACCTTC.

The chain carries TRBV5-4 and TRBJ2-3, with D perhaps matching TRBD2 (6 bases). V was shortened by 7 bases and J by 2 bases, with 11 bases between the two germline ends. The germline V gene encodes CDR1 SGHNT and CDR2 YYREEE (reference sequence). CDR3 length: 13 amino acids. This CDR3 reads CASYRENTDTQYF. CDR3 nucleotides: TGTGCCAGCTACCGGGAGAACACAGATACGCAGTATTTT.

The gene calls are TRBV29-1 and TRBJ2-2; D perhaps matches TRBD1 (5 bases). The CDR3 length is 14 residues. V was cut by 6 bases and J by 1 base, with 12 bases left in between. The germline V gene has CDR1 SQVTM and CDR2 ANQGSEA. The CDR3 loop is CSVLRDRNTGELFF. CDR3 sequence (DNA): TGCAGCGTCCTGCGTGACAGGAACACCGGGGAGCTGTTTTTT.

This chain links TRBV30 with TRBJ1-2; 8 bases match TRBD1. This CDR3 has 16 residues. Looked up from germline, CDR1 is GTSNPN and CDR2 is SVGIG (reference sequence). The V and J ends lost 4 bases and 1 base, in that order; junction bases with no gene match: 11. In nucleotides, the CDR3 is TGTGCCTGGACCCATAGGAGACAGGGGAGTAACTATGGCTACACCTTC. Residues: CAWTHRRQGSNYGYTF.

The genes are TRBV9 and TRBJ2-1; tentatively, D is TRBD2 (6 bases). Trimming stripped 0 bases from V and 6 bases from J, with 7 bases between. This CDR3 contains 13 residues. CDR1 SGDLS and CDR2 YYNGEE come from the germline V gene. CDR3 nucleotides: TGTGCCAGCAGCGTAGGACTAGTCAATGAGCAGTTCTTC. This gives the protein CASSVGLVNEQFF.

The chain carries TRBV6-2 or TRBV6-3 and TRBJ2-7; 9 nucleotides align to TRBD1. Germline CDR1 MNHEY, CDR2 SVGEGT. The V segment lost 6 bases and the J segment 5 bases; nucleotides outside the gene matches: 11. There are 15 residues in the CDR3. CDR3 in DNA: TGTGCCAGCAGCTTCCGGGACAGGGACACCGACGAGCAGTACTTC. Its protein product is CASSFRDRDTDEQYF.

The chain combines TRBV28 with TRBJ1-6, with TRBD1 as a possible D gene (6 bases). Trimming left V 4 bases short and J 7 bases short, with 26 bases between. CDR1 is MDHEN and CDR2 is SYDVKM in the germline V gene. The CDR3 sequence is 19 residues long. The CDR3 loop is CASSSPWDTGFASNSPLHF. The CDR3 DNA reads TGTGCCAGCAGTTCTCCATGGGACACGGGATTTGCTTCGAATTCACCCCTCCACTTT.